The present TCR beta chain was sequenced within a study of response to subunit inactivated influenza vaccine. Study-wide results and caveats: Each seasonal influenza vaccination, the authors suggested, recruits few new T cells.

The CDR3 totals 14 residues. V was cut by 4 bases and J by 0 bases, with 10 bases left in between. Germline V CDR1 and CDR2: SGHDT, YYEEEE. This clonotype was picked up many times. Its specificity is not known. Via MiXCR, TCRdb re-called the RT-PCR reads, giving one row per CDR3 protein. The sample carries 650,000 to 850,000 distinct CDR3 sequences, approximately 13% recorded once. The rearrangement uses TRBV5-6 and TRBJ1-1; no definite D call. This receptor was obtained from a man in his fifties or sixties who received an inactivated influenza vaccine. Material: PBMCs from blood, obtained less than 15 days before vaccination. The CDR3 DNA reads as TGTGCCAGCAGCCTGTTCGGAATGAACACTGAAGCTTTCTTT. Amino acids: CASSLFGMNTEAFF.